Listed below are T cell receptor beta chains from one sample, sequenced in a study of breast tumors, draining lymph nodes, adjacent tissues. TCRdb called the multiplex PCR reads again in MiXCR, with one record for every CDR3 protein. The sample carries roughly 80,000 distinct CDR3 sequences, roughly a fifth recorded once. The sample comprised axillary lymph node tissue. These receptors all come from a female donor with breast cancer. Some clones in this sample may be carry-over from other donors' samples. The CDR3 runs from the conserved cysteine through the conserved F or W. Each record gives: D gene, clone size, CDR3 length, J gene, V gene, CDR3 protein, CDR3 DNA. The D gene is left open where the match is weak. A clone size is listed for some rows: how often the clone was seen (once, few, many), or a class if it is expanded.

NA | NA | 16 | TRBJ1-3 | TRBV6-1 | CASSEVAGGSGNTIYF | TGTGCCAGCAGTGAAGTGGCGGGGGGCTCTGGAAACACCATATATTTT
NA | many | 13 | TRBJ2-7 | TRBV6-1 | CATEAGDSYEQYF | TGTGCCACCGAAGCAGGGGACTCCTACGAGCAGTACTTC
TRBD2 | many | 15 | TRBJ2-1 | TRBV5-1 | CASSLEGGRSNEQFF | TGCGCCAGCAGCTTGGAGGGCGGGAGAAGCAATGAGCAGTTCTTC
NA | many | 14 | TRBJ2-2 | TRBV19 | CASGGFWDTGELFF | TGTGCCAGTGGGGGGTTTTGGGACACCGGGGAGCTGTTTTTT
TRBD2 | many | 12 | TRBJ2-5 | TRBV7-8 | CASSRGEETQYF | TGTGCCAGCAGCCGGGGGGAAGAGACCCAGTACTTC
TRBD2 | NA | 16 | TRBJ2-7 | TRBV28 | CASSYRLARPSYEQYF | TGTGCCAGCAGTTATCGACTAGCAAGACCCTCCTACGAGCAGTACTTC
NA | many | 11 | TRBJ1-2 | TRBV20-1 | CSARVRDGYTF | TGCAGTGCTAGAGTCAGGGATGGCTACACCTTC
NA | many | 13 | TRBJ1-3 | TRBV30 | CAGNLLSGNTIYF | TGTGCCGGGAACCTGTTGTCTGGAAACACCATATATTTT
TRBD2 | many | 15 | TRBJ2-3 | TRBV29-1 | CSVPRTSGSTDTQYF | TGCAGCGTTCCTCGGACTAGCGGGAGCACAGATACGCAGTATTTT
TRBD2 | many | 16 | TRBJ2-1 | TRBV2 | CASSALRPRGYNEQFF | TGTGCCAGCAGCGCCCTCCGCCCGCGGGGGTACAATGAGCAGTTCTTC
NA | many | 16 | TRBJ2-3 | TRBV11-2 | CASSSGGDRVTDTQYF | TGTGCCAGCAGCTCGGGGGGGGACAGGGTAACAGATACGCAGTATTTT
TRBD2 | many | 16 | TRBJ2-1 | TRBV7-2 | CASSLTSGALYNEQFF | TGTGCCAGCAGCTTAACTAGCGGGGCTTTGTATAATGAGCAGTTCTTC
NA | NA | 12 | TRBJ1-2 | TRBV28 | CASSRASYGYTF | TGTGCCAGCAGTCGGGCCTCCTATGGCTACACCTTC
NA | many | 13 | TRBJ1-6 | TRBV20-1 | CSARAGFNSPLHF | TGCAGTGCTAGAGCCGGGTTTAATTCACCCCTCCACTTT
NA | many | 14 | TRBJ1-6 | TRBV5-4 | CASSLRGGNSPLHF | TGTGCCAGCAGCTTGAGGGGGGGTAATTCACCCCTCCACTTT
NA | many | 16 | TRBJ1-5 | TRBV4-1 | CASSQGTAVSNQPQHF | TGCGCCAGCAGCCAAGGTACAGCGGTTTCCAATCAGCCCCAGCATTTT
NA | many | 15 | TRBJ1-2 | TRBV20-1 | CSALEPLGGNYGYTF | TGCAGTGCTCTAGAGCCGCTGGGGGGTAACTATGGCTACACCTTC
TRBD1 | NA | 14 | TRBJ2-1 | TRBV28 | CASNRQGGYNEQFF | TGTGCCAGCAATAGACAGGGGGGCTACAATGAGCAGTTCTTC
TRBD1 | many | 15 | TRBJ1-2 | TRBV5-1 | CASSSQTGGGGGYTF | TGCGCCAGCAGCTCTCAAACAGGGGGCGGAGGTGGCTACACCTTC
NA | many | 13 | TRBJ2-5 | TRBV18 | CASSLREQETQYF | TGTGCCAGCTCATTGCGGGAACAAGAGACCCAGTACTTC
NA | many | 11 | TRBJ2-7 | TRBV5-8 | CASSFRSEQYF | TGTGCCAGCAGCTTCCGGTCCGAGCAGTACTTC
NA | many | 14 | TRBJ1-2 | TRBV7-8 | CASSLREANYGYTF | TGTGCCAGCAGTCTCAGGGAAGCTAACTATGGCTACACCTTC
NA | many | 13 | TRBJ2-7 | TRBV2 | CASSAQLRDEQYF | TGTGCCAGCAGTGCACAACTCAGGGACGAGCAGTACTTC
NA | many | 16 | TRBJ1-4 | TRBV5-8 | CASSLDGGRANEKLFF | TGTGCCAGCAGCTTGGATGGGGGTCGGGCTAATGAAAAACTGTTTTTT
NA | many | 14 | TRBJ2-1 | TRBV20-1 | CSAKVLTAYNEQFF | TGCAGTGCTAAAGTGCTTACAGCATACAATGAGCAGTTCTTC
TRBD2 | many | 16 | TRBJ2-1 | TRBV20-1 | CSARDGISGRYNEQFF | TGCAGTGCTAGAGATGGGATTAGCGGGAGGTACAATGAGCAGTTCTTC
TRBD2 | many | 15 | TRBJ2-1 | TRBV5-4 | CASSLDLAGSSEQFF | TGTGCCAGCAGCTTGGATCTAGCGGGGTCAAGTGAGCAGTTCTTC
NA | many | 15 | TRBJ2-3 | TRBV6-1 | CASSEGGPRADTQYF | TGTGCCAGCAGTGAAGGGGGACCCCGGGCAGATACGCAGTATTTT